This T cell receptor (beta chain) is from a study of vaccination and CD4 T cells after COVID-19 (dated by TCRdb to between 2021 and 2024). Notes on the research overall: Convalescent patients had a positive SARS-CoV-2 result on nasal swab PCR, and of these patients, nine had mild disease and one had severe disease. The convalescent cohort included six males and four females, with two Hispanic individuals, seven Caucasians, two Asians and one multiracial person. Two doses of either the Pfizer-BioNTech BNT162b2 vaccine (n=8) or the Moderna mRNA-1273 vaccine (n=2) were administered to participants. Post-COVID blood samples from convalescent patients were collected a median of roughly 100 days after diagnosis, with a range of roughly 35 to 161 days. Post-vaccine blood samples were obtained a median of about 72 days after the second vaccine dose, with a range of roughly 12 to 250 days. A few convalescent patients gave samples both early after vaccination (day 14) and late after vaccination (days 161 to 241). Culture stimuli were overlapping spike peptide pools from SARS-CoV-2 and from the common cold coronaviruses HCoV-NL63, HCoV-OC43 and HCoV-229E. In control cultures, a CEFX viral epitope pool was used as positive control, an HIV-1 Nef peptide pool was used as negative control, or no peptide was added. The spike-specific CD4+ TCR repertoire was compared before and after mRNA vaccination in under 11 COVID-19 convalescent patients and a handful of infection-naive healthy vaccine recipients.

Read against the paper, the sample's time point label means: late sampling 161 to 241 days after vaccination in three convalescent patients. The sample's treatment or condition label, in plain terms: approximately nine-day PBMC culture with coronavirus spike peptide pools or control peptides (ViraFEST assay). The ViraFEST assay was used in the study, in which antigen-specific T cells were expanded with peptide pools and expanded clonotypes were subsequently identified by TCR sequencing. The convalescent patients' positive SARS-CoV-2 PCR tests were from March to December 2020, which was before the Alpha, Beta and Delta variants emerged in the United States. Each well held two million PBMCs cultured with roughly 9.2 ug/ml peptide pools in IMDM containing roughly 5% human AB serum and roughly 10 IU/ml IL-2. Half of the culture medium was replaced with fresh IL-2-containing medium on days 3 and 7. After around 11 days of culture, CD4+ T cells were isolated by negative selection using the EasySep CD4+ T cell isolation kit. PBMCs were separated from whole blood using Ficoll-Paque Plus gradient centrifugation and then either used fresh or cryopreserved at -140C. In general, triplicate wells were set up for every culture condition.

The CDR3 spans 15 residues, from the cysteine through the phenylalanine. The entry retains the CDR3 DNA only, 45 bases that are in frame from base 1. Based on the germline V gene, the CDR1 and CDR2 sequences are MNHEY and SVGEGT. The junction carries 14 bases between V and J, which are trimmed by 0 bases and 8 bases respectively. A word on this clonotype: The specificity of this receptor is unknown. The sample holds no much larger clone one base away, and base qualities are not on file.

What the study reported, not specific to this receptor: Relatively few convalescent patients were included in the study, and early timepoints after natural infection were not analyzed. In convalescent patients, a median 86.3% of post-vaccine SARS-CoV-2-reactive clones were detected only after vaccination, and vaccine-specific priming was suggested by this finding. Nearly all vaccine-specific clones in convalescent patients (304 of 307) were mono-reactive for SARS-CoV-2 spike rather than cross-reactive with common cold coronaviruses. Although the median number of SARS-CoV-2-reactive clonotypes went up from around 20 after infection to about 38 after vaccination, the increase was not significant.

Library method: PCR. At the Johns Hopkins FTIC core, DNA from the cultured CD4+ T cells underwent TCR sequencing with the Oncomine TCR Beta short-read assay. The QIAamp micro DNA kit was used to extract genomic DNA from the cultured CD4+ T cells. The Oncomine TCR Beta libraries from cultured CD4+ T cells were pooled using unique dual indexes and then sequenced on an Illumina iSeq 100. In the source study's methods: Non-productive sequences were removed, and CDR3s that did not start with C, did not end with F or W, or were shorter than 7 amino acids were discarded. Antigen-specific clonotypes were identified with the MANAFEST web application by comparing peptide-stimulated wells with reference and other culture wells. For a clone to be called positive, the clone needed an FDR below 0.05, an odds ratio above 5, and a productive frequency above 0.1% in at least two of three replicate wells. A clonotype counted as cross-reactive if it showed significant expansion both in the SARS-CoV-2 spike wells and in at least one common cold coronavirus spike condition. Using R version 3.6.1, CDR3 homology was evaluated through Levenshtein distances (stringdist) along with unrooted phylogenetic trees (ape). The public reads were quality trimmed at Q25 with fastp and then assembled into clones with MiXCR by TCRdb, keeping productive beta chains. Each entry is one CDR3 protein sequence, shown with its most common DNA and genes. Here the V and J calls rest on TCRdb's processing, not on the authors' analysis. Present in this sample are 20,000 to 25,000 distinct CDR3 sequences, around 37% of which were seen just once. Jointly, the top ten make up around 8.6% of the sample.

The chain is encoded by TRBV6-2 or TRBV6-3 joined to TRBJ2-1, with a tentative D gene TRBD1 over 6 matching bases. The origin of this receptor is a human donor who had recovered from COVID-19. This specimen consisted of CD4+ T cells from blood, cultured in vitro, obtained about 7 months after SARS-CoV-2 vaccination. The CDR3 in this case is CASSYSSQGRDEQFF. Read as DNA, the sequence is TGTGCCAGCAGTTACTCGAGTCAGGGGCGCGATGAGCAGTTCTTC.